This is a list of T cell receptor beta chains from one sample in a study of T cell responses to AZD1222 COVID-19 vaccine. Generated by immunoSEQ multiplex PCR, the TCRdb table keeps only in-frame clones and is missing some. The table has about 110,000 clones, about four fifths seen once; the top ten hold 4% to 5%. Material: peripheral blood, obtained on day 0 of AZD1222 vaccination. The receptors originated from an adult in good health. Each CDR3 is given without its conserved first and last residue.

length	V	J	CDR3
12	TRBV19	TRBJ2-7	ASSIAAGSYEQY
11	TRBV19	TRBJ2-4	ASRGLAKNIQY
15	TRBV9	TRBJ1-4	ASSPRSGSATNEKLF
10	TRBV29-1	TRBJ1-2	SVVPGNYGYT
12	TRBV7-2	TRBJ1-3	ASSLPRTGNTIY
10	TRBV6-2/TRBV6-3	TRBJ1-1	ASSGWGSEAF
12	TRBV19	TRBJ1-1	ASSTIQSNTEAF
13	TRBV19	TRBJ1-2	ASSKEQGSTYGYT
12	TRBV7-9	TRBJ1-1	ASSTRTEITEAF
13	TRBV15	TRBJ2-3	ATSRDQSVRGTQY
12	TRBV27	TRBJ2-7	ASSRGQDTYEQY
10	TRBV18	TRBJ2-1	ASSSGGYEQF
12	TRBV7-9	TRBJ2-1	ASSLEGGYNEQF
9	TRBV20-1	TRBJ2-1	SATTRNEQF
13	TRBV6-6	TRBJ2-7	ASSSGTSGPYEQY
13	TRBV3-1/TRBV3-2	TRBJ2-1	ASSLCSSGANEQF
13	TRBV27	TRBJ2-2	ASSLYPSRGGELF
13	TRBV6-1	TRBJ1-2	ASSQRPVTNYGYT
12	TRBV9	TRBJ1-2	ASSSRTGGHGYT
11	TRBV4-1	TRBJ1-1	ASSLAAVTEAF
12	TRBV7-9	TRBJ2-1	ASSLVSINNEQF
14	TRBV7-8	TRBJ2-7	ASSLEGIGVSYEQY
11	TRBV3-1/TRBV3-2	TRBJ1-1	ASSRKGDTEAF
11	TRBV11-2	TRBJ2-7	ASSPTGVYEQY
13	TRBV2	TRBJ2-2	ASSVQEMNTGELF
13	TRBV5-4	TRBJ1-1	ASSPGQPTNTEAF
13	TRBV7-9	TRBJ2-3	ASSTGTTLTDTQY
13	TRBV28	TRBJ1-5	ASRTGQIGNQPQH
13	TRBV28	TRBJ1-2	ASNDPGTANYGYT
13	TRBV7-2	TRBJ1-3	ASSQRGGSGNTIY
12	TRBV3-1/TRBV3-2	TRBJ1-3	ASSQKSSGNTIY
15	TRBV18	TRBJ2-7	ASSGGARGTSSYEQY
14	TRBV11-3	TRBJ2-3	ASSRRTSGRGDTQY
9	TRBV20-1	TRBJ2-1	TTRFDNEQF
11	TRBV12-3/TRBV12-4	TRBJ1-1	ASTGWMNTEAF
14	TRBV10-3	TRBJ1-2	AISDVSEWGSYGYT
12	TRBV7-9	TRBJ2-3	ASSLRQGSDTQY
11	TRBV18	TRBJ1-2	ASSSGTVYGYT
13	TRBV7-9	TRBJ1-6	ASRPQYHNNSPLH
18	TRBV6-1	TRBJ1-2	ASSERVLLGAGTTNYGYT
12	TRBV15	TRBJ1-2	ATSRDRPAYGYT
14	TRBV2	TRBJ2-7	ASRISGGTGKDEQY
12	TRBV7-2	TRBJ2-5	ASSLAGEKETQY
12	TRBV19	TRBJ1-6	ASSMVAGPSPLH
14	TRBV7-9	TRBJ2-7	ASSSGRSGSEYEQY
12	TRBV7-9	TRBJ2-1	ASTVSNNNNEQF
13	TRBV24-1	TRBJ2-7	ATSDFKAGAYEQY
12	TRBV15	TRBJ2-5	ATSVRTGAKTQY
12	TRBV7-2	TRBJ2-4	ASSSTGWKNIQY
12	TRBV29-1	TRBJ2-1	SVEDQAGYNEQF
9	TRBV19	TRBJ2-1	ASSQGHEQF
13	TRBV28	TRBJ1-4	ASSSAGTGREKLF
13	TRBV19	TRBJ1-2	ATEWRGQGARGYT
12	TRBV3-1/TRBV3-2	TRBJ1-2	ASSQAEVLYGYT
13	TRBV7-2	TRBJ2-7	ASSLAGRGSYEQY